This entry describes one TCR beta chain. What it binds is not known. This sample stems from a study of radiotherapy plus CTLA-4 blockade in lung cancer. At the level of the study: Objective responses emerged in about 20% of patients, and roughly 30% attained disease control. General study results and limits: Among reported predictors of response, early blood T cell clone dynamics with interferon-beta performed best. Following radiotherapy plus ipilimumab, tumor-derived TCR clones expanded in the blood.

Profiling relied on immunoSEQ multiplex PCR, and the TCRdb table lists in-frame clones only, not all of them. The sample has 75,000 to 100,000 clones, 88% seen once; the top ten hold 4.9%. The germline V gene encodes CDR1 MNHEY and CDR2 SVGAGI. The length of the CDR3 is 14 residues. Trimming shortened V by 6 bases and J by 2 bases, and 14 bases separated the two germline ends. The study treated chemo-refractory metastatic non-small-cell lung cancer patients with focal radiation plus ipilimumab CTLA-4 blockade. The receptor was isolated from a human donor with non-small cell lung cancer that progressed on radiotherapy plus ipilimumab. J is TRBJ2-7 and V is TRBV6-5; D assignment may be TRBD1 or TRBD2 (5 bases each). The sample here was peripheral blood, taken from a patient treated with radiotherapy plus ipilimumab. The CDR3 reads CASRSRDGTYEQYF. As DNA, the CDR3 is TGTGCCAGCAGAAGCCGGGACGGAACCTACGAGCAGTACTTC.